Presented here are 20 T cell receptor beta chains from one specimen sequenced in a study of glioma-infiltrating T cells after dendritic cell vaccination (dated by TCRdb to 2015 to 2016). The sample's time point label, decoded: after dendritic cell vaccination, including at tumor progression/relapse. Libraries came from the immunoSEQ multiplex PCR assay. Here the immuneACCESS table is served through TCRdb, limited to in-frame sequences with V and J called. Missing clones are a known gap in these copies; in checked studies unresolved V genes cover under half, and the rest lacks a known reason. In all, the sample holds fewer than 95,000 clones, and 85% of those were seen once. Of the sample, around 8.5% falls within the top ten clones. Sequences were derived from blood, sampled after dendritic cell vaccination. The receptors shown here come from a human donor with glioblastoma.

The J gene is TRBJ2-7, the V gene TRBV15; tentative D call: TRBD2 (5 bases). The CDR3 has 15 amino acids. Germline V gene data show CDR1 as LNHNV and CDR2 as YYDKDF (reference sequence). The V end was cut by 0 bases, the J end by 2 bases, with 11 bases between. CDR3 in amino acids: CATSRDPEATYEQYF. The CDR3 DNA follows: TGTGCCACCAGCAGAGATCCGGAGGCTACCTACGAGCAGTACTTC. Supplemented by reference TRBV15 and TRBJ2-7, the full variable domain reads DAMVIQNPRYQVTQFGKPVTLSCSQTLNHNVMYWYQQKSSQAPKLLFHYYDKDFNNEADTPDNFQSRRPNTSFCFLDIRSPGLGDTAMYLCATSRDPEATYEQYFGPGTRLTVT.

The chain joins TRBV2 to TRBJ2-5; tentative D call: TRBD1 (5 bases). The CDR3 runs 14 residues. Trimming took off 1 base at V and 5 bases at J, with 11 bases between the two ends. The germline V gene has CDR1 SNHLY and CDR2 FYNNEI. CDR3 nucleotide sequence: TGTGCCAGCAGTGAAGGGGGCCCCGGGGAGACCCAGTACTTC. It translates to CASSEGGPGETQYF.

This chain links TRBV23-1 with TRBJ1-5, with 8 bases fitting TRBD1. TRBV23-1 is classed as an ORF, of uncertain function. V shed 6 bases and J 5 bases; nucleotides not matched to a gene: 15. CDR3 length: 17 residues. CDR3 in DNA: TGCGCCAGCAGCTACTACCCCCGGACAGGGTTCCATCAGCCCCAGCATTTT. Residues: CASSYYPRTGFHQPQHF.

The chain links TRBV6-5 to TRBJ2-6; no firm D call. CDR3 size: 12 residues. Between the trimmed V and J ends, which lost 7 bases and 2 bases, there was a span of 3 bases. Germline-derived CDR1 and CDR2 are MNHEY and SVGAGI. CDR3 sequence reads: CASTTGANVLTF. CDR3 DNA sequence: TGTGCCAGCACAACTGGGGCCAACGTCCTGACTTTC.

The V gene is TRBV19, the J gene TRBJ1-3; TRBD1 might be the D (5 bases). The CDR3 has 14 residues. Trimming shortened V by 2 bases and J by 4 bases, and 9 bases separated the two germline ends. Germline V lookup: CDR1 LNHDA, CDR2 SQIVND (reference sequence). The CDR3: CASSIRREGNTIYF. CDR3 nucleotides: TGTGCCAGTAGTATACGCAGGGAAGGAAACACCATATATTTT.

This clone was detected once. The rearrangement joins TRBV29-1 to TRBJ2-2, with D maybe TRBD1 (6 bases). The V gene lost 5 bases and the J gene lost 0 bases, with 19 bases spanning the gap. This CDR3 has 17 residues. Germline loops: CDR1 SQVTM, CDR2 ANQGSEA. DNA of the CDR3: TGCAGCGTTAACCACCAAAACAGGGCCACGAACACCGGGGAGCTGTTTTTT. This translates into CSVNHQNRATNTGELFF.

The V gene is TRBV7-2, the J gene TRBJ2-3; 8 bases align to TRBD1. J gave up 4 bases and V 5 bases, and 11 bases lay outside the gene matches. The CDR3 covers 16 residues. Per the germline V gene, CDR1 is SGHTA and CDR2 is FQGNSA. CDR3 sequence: CASSRLTGAGSDTQYF. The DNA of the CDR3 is TGTGCCAGCAGCAGATTGACAGGGGCTGGGTCAGATACGCAGTATTTT.

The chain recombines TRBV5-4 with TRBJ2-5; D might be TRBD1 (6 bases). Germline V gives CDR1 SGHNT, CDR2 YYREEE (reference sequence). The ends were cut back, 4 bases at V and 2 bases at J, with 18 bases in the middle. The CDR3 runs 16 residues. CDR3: CASSRGTGHQQETQYF. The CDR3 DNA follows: TGTGCCAGCAGCCGCGGAACGGGACACCAACAAGAGACCCAGTACTTC.

CDR3 DNA: TGTGCCAGCCAGGGGTTTTCCGGAAACACCATATATTTT. This codes for CASQGFSGNTIYF. The V call is TRBV25-1, the J call TRBJ1-3; weak D call: TRBD1 (6 bases). Germline CDR1 MGHDK, CDR2 SYGVNS. This CDR3 has 13 residues. V was shortened by 8 bases and J by 4 bases, with 12 bases between the two germline ends.

The DNA of the CDR3 is TGTGCCAGCAGCCTAAGGGGGCTCGGCCAGCCCCAGCATTTT. Amino acid sequence: CASSLRGLGQPQHF. The rearrangement links TRBV7-9 to TRBJ1-5; 7 bases map to TRBD1. Per the germline V gene, CDR1 is SEHNR and CDR2 is FQNEAQ (reference sequence). J lost 7 bases, V lost 5 bases, and 8 bases had no gene match. CDR3 length: 14 residues.

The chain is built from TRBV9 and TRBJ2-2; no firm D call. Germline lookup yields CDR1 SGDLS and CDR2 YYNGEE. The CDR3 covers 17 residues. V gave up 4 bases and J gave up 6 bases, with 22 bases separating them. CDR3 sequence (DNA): TGTGCCAGCAGCCCTCGGTGGATCGGAGTAACCGCCGGGGAGCTGTTTTTT. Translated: CASSPRWIGVTAGELFF.

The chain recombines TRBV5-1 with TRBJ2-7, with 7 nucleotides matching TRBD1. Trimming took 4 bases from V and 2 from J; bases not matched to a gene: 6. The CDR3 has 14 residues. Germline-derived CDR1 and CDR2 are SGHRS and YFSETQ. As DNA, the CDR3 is TGCGCCAGCAGCCCCTTGGGGACAGCCTACGAGCAGTACTTC. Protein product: CASSPLGTAYEQYF.

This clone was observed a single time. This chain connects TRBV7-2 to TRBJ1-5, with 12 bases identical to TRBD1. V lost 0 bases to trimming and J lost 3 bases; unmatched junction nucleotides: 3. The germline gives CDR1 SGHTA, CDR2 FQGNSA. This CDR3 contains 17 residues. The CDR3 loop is CASSLARDRGLNQPQHF. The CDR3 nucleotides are TGTGCCAGCAGCTTAGCCCGGGACAGGGGGCTCAATCAGCCCCAGCATTTT.

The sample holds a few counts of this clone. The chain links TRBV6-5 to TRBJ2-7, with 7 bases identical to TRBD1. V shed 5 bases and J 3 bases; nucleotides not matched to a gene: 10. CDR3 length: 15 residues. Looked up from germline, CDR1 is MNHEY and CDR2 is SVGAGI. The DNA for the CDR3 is TGTGCCAGCAGTACAGCCCGACAGGGAAACTACGAGCAGTACTTC. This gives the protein CASSTARQGNYEQYF.

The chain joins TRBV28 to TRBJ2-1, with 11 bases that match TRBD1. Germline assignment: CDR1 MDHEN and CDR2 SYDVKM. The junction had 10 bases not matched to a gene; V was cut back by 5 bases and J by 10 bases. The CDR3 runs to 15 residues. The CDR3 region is CASSKPGQGDREQFF. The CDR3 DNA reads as TGTGCCAGCAGTAAACCGGGACAGGGGGATCGGGAGCAGTTCTTC.

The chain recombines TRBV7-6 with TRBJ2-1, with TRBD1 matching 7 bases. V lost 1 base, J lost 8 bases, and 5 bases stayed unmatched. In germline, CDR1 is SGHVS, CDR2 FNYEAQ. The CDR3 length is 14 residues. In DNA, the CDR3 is TGTGCCAGCAGCTTAGACAGGGGTGGGGATGAGCAGTTCTTC. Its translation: CASSLDRGGDEQFF.

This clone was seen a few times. CDR3 residues: CASSTKTGVWQPQHF. In nucleotides, the CDR3 is TGTGCCAGCAGTACAAAGACAGGGGTTTGGCAGCCCCAGCATTTT. This rearrangement joins TRBV27 to TRBJ1-5, with 8 nucleotides matching TRBD1. J was trimmed by 7 bases and V by 5 bases; bases with no gene match: 10. The CDR3 runs 15 residues. The germline V gene has CDR1 MNHEY and CDR2 SMNVEV (reference sequence).

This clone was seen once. CDR3 sequence reads: CASSYLGADGNTIYF. In DNA form, the CDR3 reads TGTGCCAGCAGTTACTTGGGGGCAGATGGAAACACCATATATTTT. The V and J genes are TRBV6-5 and TRBJ1-3; maybe TRBD1 (6 bases). Trimming removed 1 base from V and 3 bases from J, with 10 bases in between. The CDR3 is 15 amino acids. CDR1 and CDR2 (germline): MNHEY, SVGAGI.

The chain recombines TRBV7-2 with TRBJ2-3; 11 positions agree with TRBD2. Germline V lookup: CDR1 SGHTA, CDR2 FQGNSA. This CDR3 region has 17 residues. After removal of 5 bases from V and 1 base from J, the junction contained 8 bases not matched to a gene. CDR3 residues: CASSARMTSGGTDTQYF. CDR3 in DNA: TGTGCCAGCAGCGCCCGGATGACTAGCGGGGGCACAGATACGCAGTATTTT.

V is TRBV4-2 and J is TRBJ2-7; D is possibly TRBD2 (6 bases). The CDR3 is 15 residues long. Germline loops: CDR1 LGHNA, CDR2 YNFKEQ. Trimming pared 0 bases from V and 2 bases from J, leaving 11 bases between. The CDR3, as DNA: TGTGCCAGCAGCCAAGAAGTTAGCGGAGCCTACGAGCAGTACTTC. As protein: CASSQEVSGAYEQYF.